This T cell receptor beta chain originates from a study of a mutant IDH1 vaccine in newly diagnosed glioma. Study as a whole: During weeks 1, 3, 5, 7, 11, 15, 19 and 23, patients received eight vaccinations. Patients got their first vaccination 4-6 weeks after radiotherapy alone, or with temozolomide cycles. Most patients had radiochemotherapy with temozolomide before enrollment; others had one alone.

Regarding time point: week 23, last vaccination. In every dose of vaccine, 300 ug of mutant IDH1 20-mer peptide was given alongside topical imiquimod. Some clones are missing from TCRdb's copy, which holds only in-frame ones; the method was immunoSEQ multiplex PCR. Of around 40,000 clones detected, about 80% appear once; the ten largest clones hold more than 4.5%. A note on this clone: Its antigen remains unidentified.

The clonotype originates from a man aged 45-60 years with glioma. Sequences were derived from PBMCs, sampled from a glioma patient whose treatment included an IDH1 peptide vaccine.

The DNA for the CDR3 is TGTGCCACCTGGGGACAGGGGGCAGGGAACACTGAAGCTTTCTTT. Amino acid sequence: CATWGQGAGNTEAFF. This chain uses TRBV10-3 with TRBJ1-1, with 12 bases aligning to TRBD1. V lost 10 bases to trimming and J lost 1 base; unmatched junction nucleotides: 7. There are 15 residues in the CDR3. Germline values: CDR1 ENHRY, CDR2 SYGVKD.